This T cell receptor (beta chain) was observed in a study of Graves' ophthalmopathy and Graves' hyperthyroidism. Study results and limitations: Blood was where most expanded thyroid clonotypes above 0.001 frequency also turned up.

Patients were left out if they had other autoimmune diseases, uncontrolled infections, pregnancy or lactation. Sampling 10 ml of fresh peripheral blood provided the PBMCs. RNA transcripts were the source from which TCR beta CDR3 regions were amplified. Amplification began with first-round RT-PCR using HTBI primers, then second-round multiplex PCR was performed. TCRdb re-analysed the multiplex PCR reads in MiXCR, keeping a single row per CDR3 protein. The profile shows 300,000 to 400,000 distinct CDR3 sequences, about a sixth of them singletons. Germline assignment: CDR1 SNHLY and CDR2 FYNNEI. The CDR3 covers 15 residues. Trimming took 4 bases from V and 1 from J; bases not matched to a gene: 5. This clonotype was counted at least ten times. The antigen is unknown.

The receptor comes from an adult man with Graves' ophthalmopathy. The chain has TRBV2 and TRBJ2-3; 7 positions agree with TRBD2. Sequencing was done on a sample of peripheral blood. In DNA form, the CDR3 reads TGTGCCAGCAGTGGTATGGCGGGGGGCACAGATACGCAGTATTTT. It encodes CASSGMAGGTDTQYF.